This T cell receptor (beta chain) was observed in a study of T cells in Graves' hyperthyroidism and ophthalmopathy. Germline CDR1 and CDR2: GTSNPN and SVGIG (reference sequence). V was clipped by 4 bases and J by 0 bases, with 10 bases between them. The CDR3 loop spans 15 amino acids. This clonotype came up a few times. Its antigen is still unknown. Findings of the study overall: Blood also carried most thyroid clonotypes expanded above 0.001.

Amplification yielded TCR beta CDR3 regions, with RNA transcripts as the source. With the HTBI primer set, the TCR CDR3 went through a first round of RT-PCR. TCRdb reanalysed the multiplex PCR reads using MiXCR and keeps one entry per CDR3 protein. The table lists 500,000 to 550,000 distinct CDR3 sequences, more than 20% of them singletons. Newly diagnosed patients aged 18 to 65 had hyperthyroidism of under 2 months' duration. In making diagnoses, clinical symptoms, serum thyroxine and TRAb, thyroid ultrasound and orbital computed tomography were all used. The authors took PBMCs from about 9.5 ml fresh peripheral blood.

The chain uses TRBV30 and TRBJ2-6; perhaps TRBD2 as D (7 bases). The source material was blood. This sequence originates from a man younger than 35 with Graves' hyperthyroidism. CDR3: CAWNRGGSGANVLTF. The CDR3 DNA reads as TGTGCCTGGAATAGGGGGGGCTCTGGGGCCAACGTCCTGACTTTC.